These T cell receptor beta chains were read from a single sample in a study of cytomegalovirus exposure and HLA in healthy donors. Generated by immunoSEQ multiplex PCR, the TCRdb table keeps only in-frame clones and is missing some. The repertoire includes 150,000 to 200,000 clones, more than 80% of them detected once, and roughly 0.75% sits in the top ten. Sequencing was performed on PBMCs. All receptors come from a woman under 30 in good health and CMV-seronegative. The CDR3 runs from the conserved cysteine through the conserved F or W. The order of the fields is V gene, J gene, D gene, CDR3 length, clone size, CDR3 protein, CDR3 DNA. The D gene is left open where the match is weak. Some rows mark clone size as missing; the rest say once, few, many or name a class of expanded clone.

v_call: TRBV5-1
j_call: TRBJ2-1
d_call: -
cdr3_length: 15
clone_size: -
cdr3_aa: CASSPWTENYNEQFF
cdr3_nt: TGCGCCAGCAGCCCCTGGACAGAGAATTACAATGAGCAGTTCTTC

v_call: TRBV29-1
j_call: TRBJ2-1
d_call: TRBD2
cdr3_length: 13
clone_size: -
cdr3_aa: CSAATSGSNEQFF
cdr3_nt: TGCAGCGCTGCCACTAGCGGGAGCAATGAGCAGTTCTTC

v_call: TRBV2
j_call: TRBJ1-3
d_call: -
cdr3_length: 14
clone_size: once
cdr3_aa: CAWEIWQGGNTIYF
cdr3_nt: TGTGCCTGGGAAATTTGGCAGGGTGGAAACACCATATATTTT

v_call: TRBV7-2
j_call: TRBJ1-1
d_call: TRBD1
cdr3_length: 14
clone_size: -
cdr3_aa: CASSLLRQGAEAFF
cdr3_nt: TGTGCCAGCAGCTTATTGCGACAGGGGGCTGAAGCTTTCTTT

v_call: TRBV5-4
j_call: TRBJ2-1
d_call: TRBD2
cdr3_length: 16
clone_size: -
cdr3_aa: CASSSPLAGGYNEQFF
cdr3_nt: TGTGCCAGCAGCTCCCCTCTAGCGGGAGGGTACAATGAGCAGTTCTTC

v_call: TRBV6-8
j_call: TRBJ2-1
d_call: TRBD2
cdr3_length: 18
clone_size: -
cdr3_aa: CASSYPLRREEGYNEQFF
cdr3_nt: TGTGCCAGCAGTTACCCCCTTCGGCGGGAGGAGGGATACAATGAGCAGTTCTTC

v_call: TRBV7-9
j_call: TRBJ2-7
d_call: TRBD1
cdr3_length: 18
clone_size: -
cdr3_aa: CASSLLPGQGVFSYEQYF
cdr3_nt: TGTGCCAGCAGCTTGCTTCCGGGACAGGGGGTCTTCTCCTACGAGCAGTACTTC

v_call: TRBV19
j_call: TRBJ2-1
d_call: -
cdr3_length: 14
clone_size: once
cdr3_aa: CASSLGTSYNEQFF
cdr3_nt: TGTGCCAGTAGTCTTGGGACTTCCTACAATGAGCAGTTCTTC

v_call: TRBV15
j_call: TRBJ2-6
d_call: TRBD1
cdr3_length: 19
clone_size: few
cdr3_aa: CATSRVVTGGYSGANVLTF
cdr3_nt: TGTGCCACCAGCAGAGTCGTGACAGGGGGTTACTCTGGGGCCAACGTCCTGACTTTC

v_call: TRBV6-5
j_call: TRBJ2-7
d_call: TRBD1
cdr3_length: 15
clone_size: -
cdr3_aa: CASRTSQGNSYEQYF
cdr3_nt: TGTGCCAGCAGAACCTCACAGGGGAACTCCTACGAGCAGTACTTC

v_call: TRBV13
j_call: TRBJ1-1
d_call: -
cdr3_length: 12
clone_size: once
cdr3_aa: CASSFRNTEAFF
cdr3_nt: TGTGCCAGCAGCTTCCGGAACACTGAAGCTTTCTTT

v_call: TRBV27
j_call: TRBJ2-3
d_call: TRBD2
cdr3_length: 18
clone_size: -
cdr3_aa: CASSRTSGTSFGTDTQYF
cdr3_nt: TGTGCCAGCAGCCGTACTAGCGGCACTAGTTTCGGCACAGATACGCAGTATTTT

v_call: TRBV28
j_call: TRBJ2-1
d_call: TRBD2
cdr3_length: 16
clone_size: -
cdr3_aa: CASSLLSSGRAYEQFF
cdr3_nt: TGTGCCAGCAGTTTACTTTCTAGCGGGAGGGCCTATGAGCAGTTCTTC

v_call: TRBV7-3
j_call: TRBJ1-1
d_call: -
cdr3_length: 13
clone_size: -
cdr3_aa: CASSLQENTEAFF
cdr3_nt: TGTGCCAGCAGCTTGCAGGAAAACACTGAAGCTTTCTTT

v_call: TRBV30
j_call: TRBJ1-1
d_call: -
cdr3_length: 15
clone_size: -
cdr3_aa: CAWSVPIRGYTEAFF
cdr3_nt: TGTGCCTGGAGTGTACCGATAAGGGGGTACACTGAAGCTTTCTTT

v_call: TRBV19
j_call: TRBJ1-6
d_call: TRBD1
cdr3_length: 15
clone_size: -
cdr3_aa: CASSNQGVKDSPLHF
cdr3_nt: TGTGCCAGTAGTAACCAGGGGGTAAAGGATTCACCCCTCCACTTT

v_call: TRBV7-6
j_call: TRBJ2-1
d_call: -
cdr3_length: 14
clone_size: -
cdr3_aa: CASSLGGADNEQFF
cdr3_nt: TGTGCCAGCAGCTTAGGGGGCGCCGACAATGAGCAGTTCTTC